The clone carrying this T cell receptor (beta chain) was counted between two and nine times. CDR3 length equals 14 residues. Germline V gene sequence: CDR1 SQVTM, CDR2 ANQGSEA. The V gene lost 7 bases and the J gene lost 0 bases, with 13 bases spanning the gap. The sample is drawn from a study of blood T cell repertoires in COVID-19. Study-level background: From the United States, Italy and Spain came samples of acute and convalescent COVID-19. In each case, the material was cDNA or gDNA derived from T cells, B-cell-depleted T cells, or PBMCs.

In the original processing: For nucleated cells, counts were estimated from reference gene primer amplification. Assay: immunoSEQ multiplex PCR; the TCRdb copy retains only in-frame clones and omits some. V, J and clone size derive from that table, while D and trimming were established from the DNA sequence. The table records more than 95,000 clones, about 81% of them present only once. The sequencing sample was made of peripheral blood. This TCR was recovered from an elderly man with acute or convalescent COVID-19. The rearrangement joins TRBV29-1 to TRBJ2-1, with a weak D call TRBD2 (5 bases). DNA of the CDR3: TGCAGCGCCCGGGGTGGGCCCTCCTACAATGAGCAGTTCTTC. It encodes CSARGGPSYNEQFF.